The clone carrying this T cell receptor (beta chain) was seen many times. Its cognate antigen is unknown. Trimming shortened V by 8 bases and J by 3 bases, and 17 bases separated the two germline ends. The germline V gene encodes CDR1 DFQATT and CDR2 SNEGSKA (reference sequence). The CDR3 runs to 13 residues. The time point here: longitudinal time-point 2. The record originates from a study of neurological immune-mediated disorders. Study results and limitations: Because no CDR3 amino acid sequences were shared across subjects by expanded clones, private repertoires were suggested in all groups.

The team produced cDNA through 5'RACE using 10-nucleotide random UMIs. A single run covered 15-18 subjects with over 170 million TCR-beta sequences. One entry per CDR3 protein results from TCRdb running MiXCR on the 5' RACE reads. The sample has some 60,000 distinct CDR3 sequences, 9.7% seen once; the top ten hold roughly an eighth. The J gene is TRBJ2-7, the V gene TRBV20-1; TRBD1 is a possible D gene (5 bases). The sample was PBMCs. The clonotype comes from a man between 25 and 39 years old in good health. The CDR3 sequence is CSTRSPGLYEQYF. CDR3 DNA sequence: TGCAGTACCAGATCACCAGGGCTCTACGAGCAGTACTTC.